The T cell receptor beta chain described here comes from a study of blood T cell repertoires in COVID-19. The study recruited people aged about 18 to 90 years across roughly 23 US areas. TCRdb keeps only in-frame clones here, not all; method: immunoSEQ multiplex PCR. The sample includes about 120,000 clones, around 84% seen only once; the top ten take over 3%. Germline V CDR1 and CDR2: MDHEN, SYDVKM. This CDR3 spans 17 amino acids. Unmatched junction bases numbered 14, after V lost 8 bases and J lost 1 base. This sequence joins TRBV28 and TRBJ1-1; 9 positions match TRBD1. The sample comprised PBMCs or T cells enriched from blood (not recorded which). This receptor was obtained from a woman in her 30s who had recovered from COVID-19. The chain's CDR3 is CASSLRGTGTGNTEAFF. DNA of the CDR3: TGTGCCAGCTCCTTGAGAGGGACAGGGACGGGGAACACTGAAGCTTTCTTT.